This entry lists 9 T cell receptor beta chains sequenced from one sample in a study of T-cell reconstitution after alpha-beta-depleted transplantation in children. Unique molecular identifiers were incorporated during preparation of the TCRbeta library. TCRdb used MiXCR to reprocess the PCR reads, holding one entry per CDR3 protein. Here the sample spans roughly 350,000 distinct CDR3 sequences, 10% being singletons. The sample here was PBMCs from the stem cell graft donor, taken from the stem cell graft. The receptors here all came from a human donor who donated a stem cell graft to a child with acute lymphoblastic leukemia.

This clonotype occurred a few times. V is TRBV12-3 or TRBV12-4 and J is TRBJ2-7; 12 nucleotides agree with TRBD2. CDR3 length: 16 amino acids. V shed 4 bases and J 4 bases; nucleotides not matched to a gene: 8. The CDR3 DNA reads TGTGCCAGCAGTTCACTAGGACTAGCGGGAAGGTACGAGCAGTACTTC. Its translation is CASSSLGLAGRYEQYF.

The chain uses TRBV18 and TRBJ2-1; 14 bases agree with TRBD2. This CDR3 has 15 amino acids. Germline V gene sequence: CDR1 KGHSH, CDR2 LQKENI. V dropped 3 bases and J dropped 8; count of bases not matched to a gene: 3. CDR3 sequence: CASSPGLAGEYEQFF. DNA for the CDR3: TGTGCCAGCTCACCGGGACTAGCGGGAGAATATGAGCAGTTCTTC.

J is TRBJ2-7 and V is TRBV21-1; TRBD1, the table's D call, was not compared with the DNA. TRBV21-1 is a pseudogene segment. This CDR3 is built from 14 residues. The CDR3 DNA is TGTGCCAGCTGCTCCGGGACACACTCCTACGAGCAGTACTTC. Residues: CASCSGTHSYEQYF.

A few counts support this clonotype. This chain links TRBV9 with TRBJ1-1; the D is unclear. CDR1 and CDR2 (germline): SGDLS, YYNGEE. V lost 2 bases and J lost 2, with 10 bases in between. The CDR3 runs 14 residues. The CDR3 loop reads CASSVIEPNTEAFF. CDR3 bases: TGTGCCAGCAGCGTTATTGAGCCCAACACTGAAGCTTTCTTT.

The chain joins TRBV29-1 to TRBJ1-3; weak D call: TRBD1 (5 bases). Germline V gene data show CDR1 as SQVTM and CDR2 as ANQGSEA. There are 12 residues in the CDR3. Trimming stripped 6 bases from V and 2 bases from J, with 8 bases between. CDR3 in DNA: TGCAGCGTAGGGGAAACTGGAAACACCATATATTTT. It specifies CSVGETGNTIYF.

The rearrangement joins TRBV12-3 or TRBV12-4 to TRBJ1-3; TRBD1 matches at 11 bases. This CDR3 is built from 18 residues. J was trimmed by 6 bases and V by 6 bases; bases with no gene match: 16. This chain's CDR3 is CASSSFTAGQGVVNTIYF. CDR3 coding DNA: TGTGCCAGCAGCTCCTTCACGGCGGGACAGGGGGTCGTAAACACCATATATTTT.

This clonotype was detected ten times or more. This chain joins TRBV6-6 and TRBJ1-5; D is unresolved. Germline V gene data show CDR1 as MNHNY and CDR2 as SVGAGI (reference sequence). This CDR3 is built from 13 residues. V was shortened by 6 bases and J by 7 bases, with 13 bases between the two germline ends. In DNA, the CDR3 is TGTGCCAGCAGACAGTTCGAGGGCCAGCCCCAGCATTTT. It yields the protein CASRQFEGQPQHF.

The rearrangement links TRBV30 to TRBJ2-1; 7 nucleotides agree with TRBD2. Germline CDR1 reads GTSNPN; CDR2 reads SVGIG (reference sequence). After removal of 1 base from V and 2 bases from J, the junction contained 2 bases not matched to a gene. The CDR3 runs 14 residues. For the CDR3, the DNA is TGTGCCTGGAGTGGGGGACTACCCTACAATGAGCAGTTCTTC. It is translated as CAWSGGLPYNEQFF.

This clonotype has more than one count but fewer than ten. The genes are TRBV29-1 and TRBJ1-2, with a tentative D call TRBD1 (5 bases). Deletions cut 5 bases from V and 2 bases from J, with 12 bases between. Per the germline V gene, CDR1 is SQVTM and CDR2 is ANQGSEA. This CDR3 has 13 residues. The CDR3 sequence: CSVRGEGNYGYTF. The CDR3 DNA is TGCAGCGTTCGGGGGGAAGGGAACTATGGCTACACCTTC.